A selection of T cell receptor beta chains follows, all from one sample in a study of identifying expanded T cells in peripheral blood. The table came from immunoSEQ multiplex PCR; TCRdb's copy has only in-frame clones and leaves some out. The repertoire has around 80,000 clones, under 90% of them found once; the top ten carry 3% to 4%. Specimen: blood. The receptors stem from a person between 18 and 70 years old in good health. Each CDR3 is given with its conserved first and last residue. Each record gives: D gene, clone size, J gene, V gene, CDR3 protein, CDR3 DNA. A D gene is named only where the DNA matches it firmly. Size is stated for part of the rows, as once, few or many counts, or as a class when the clone is expanded.

d_call: TRBD2; clone_size: NA; j_call: TRBJ2-1; v_call: TRBV9; cdr3_aa: CASSVEGLADEQFF; cdr3_nt: TGTGCCAGCAGCGTAGAAGGACTAGCTGATGAGCAGTTCTTC
d_call: TRBD1; clone_size: once; j_call: TRBJ2-1; v_call: TRBV7-9; cdr3_aa: CASSPADRASYNEQFF; cdr3_nt: TGTGCCAGCAGCCCGGCGGACAGGGCGTCCTACAATGAGCAGTTCTTC
d_call: NA; clone_size: NA; j_call: TRBJ1-1; v_call: TRBV29-1; cdr3_aa: CSVEGGVDTEAFF; cdr3_nt: TGCAGCGTTGAGGGGGGGGTAGACACTGAAGCTTTCTTT
d_call: NA; clone_size: few; j_call: TRBJ1-2; v_call: TRBV10-3; cdr3_aa: CAISESSYGYTF; cdr3_nt: TGTGCCATCAGTGAGTCAAGCTATGGCTACACCTTC
d_call: TRBD1; clone_size: NA; j_call: TRBJ2-1; v_call: TRBV30; cdr3_aa: CAWSVRRTGGNEQFF; cdr3_nt: TGTGCCTGGAGTGTACGTAGGACAGGGGGCAATGAGCAGTTCTTC
d_call: TRBD1; clone_size: NA; j_call: TRBJ1-2; v_call: TRBV2; cdr3_aa: CASSVWTGTTYGYTF; cdr3_nt: TGTGCCAGCAGTGTTTGGACAGGGACAACCTATGGCTACACCTTC
d_call: TRBD1; clone_size: NA; j_call: TRBJ1-1; v_call: TRBV19; cdr3_aa: CASSIDNRGMNTEAFF; cdr3_nt: TGTGCCAGTAGTATAGATAACAGGGGGATGAACACTGAAGCTTTCTTT
d_call: NA; clone_size: NA; j_call: TRBJ2-2; v_call: TRBV7-2; cdr3_aa: CASSSRQILNTGELFF; cdr3_nt: TGTGCCAGCAGCAGCAGACAAATCCTTAACACCGGGGAGCTGTTTTTT
d_call: NA; clone_size: NA; j_call: TRBJ2-7; v_call: TRBV21-1; cdr3_aa: CATLPLRPIPIGTFDSYEQYF; cdr3_nt: TGTGCCACCCTACCTCTTCGTCCAATTCCGATAGGGACTTTTGACTCCTACGAGCAGTACTTC
d_call: NA; clone_size: NA; j_call: TRBJ1-4; v_call: TRBV7-3; cdr3_aa: CASTERGFEKLFF; cdr3_nt: TGTGCCAGCACCGAAAGGGGCTTCGAAAAACTGTTTTTT
d_call: TRBD2; clone_size: NA; j_call: TRBJ2-7; v_call: TRBV7-9; cdr3_aa: CASSSYPGTSGYEQYF; cdr3_nt: TGTGCCAGCAGCTCATACCCCGGGACTAGCGGATACGAGCAGTACTTC
d_call: NA; clone_size: NA; j_call: TRBJ2-7; v_call: TRBV19; cdr3_aa: CASSVGGVTYEQYF; cdr3_nt: TGTGCCAGTAGTGTGGGCGGCGTTACCTACGAGCAGTACTTC
d_call: NA; clone_size: NA; j_call: TRBJ1-4; v_call: TRBV5-1; cdr3_aa: CASSLDGGSNEKLFF; cdr3_nt: TGCGCCAGCAGCTTGGACGGAGGGAGTAATGAAAAACTGTTTTTT
d_call: NA; clone_size: NA; j_call: TRBJ1-5; v_call: TRBV18; cdr3_aa: CASSPGPNQPQHF; cdr3_nt: TGTGCCAGCTCACCAGGTCCGAATCAGCCCCAGCATTTT
d_call: NA; clone_size: NA; j_call: TRBJ1-6; v_call: TRBV5-1; cdr3_aa: CASSLVGENSPLHF; cdr3_nt: TGCGCCAGCAGCTTGGTGGGGGAGAATTCACCCCTCCACTTT
d_call: TRBD2; clone_size: NA; j_call: TRBJ2-3; v_call: TRBV5-6; cdr3_aa: CASSFTSGRTDTQYF; cdr3_nt: TGTGCCAGCAGTTTCACTAGCGGAAGGACAGATACGCAGTATTTT
d_call: NA; clone_size: NA; j_call: TRBJ1-2; v_call: TRBV29-1; cdr3_aa: CSVEQGNWEYGYTF; cdr3_nt: TGCAGCGTTGAGCAGGGGAACTGGGAGTATGGCTACACCTTC